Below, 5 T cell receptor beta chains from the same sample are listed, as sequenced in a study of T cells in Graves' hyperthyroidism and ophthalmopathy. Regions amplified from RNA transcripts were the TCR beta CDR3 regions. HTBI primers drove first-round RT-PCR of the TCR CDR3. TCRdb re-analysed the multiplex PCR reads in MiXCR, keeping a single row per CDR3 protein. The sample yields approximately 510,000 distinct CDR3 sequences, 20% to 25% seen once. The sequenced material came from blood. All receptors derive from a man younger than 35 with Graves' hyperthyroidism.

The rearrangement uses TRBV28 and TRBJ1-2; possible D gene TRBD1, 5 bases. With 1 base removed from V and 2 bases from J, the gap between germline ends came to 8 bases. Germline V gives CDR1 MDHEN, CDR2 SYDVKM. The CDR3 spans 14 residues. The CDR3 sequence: CASSLSRVNYGYTF. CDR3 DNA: TGTGCCAGCAGTTTATCCAGGGTCAACTATGGCTACACCTTC.

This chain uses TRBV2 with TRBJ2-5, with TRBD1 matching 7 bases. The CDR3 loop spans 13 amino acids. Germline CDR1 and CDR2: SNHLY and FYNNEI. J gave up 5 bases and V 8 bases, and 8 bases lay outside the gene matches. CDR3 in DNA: TGTGCCAGCCCTTCGGGACAGATGGAGACCCAGTACTTC. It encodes CASPSGQMETQYF.

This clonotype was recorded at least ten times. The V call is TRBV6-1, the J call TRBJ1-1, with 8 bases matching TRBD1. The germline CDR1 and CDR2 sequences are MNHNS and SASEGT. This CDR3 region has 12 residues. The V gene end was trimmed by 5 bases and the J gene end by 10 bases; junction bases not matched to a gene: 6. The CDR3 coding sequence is TGTGCCAGCAGTCAGACAGGGGAGATAGCTTTCTTT. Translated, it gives CASSQTGEIAFF.

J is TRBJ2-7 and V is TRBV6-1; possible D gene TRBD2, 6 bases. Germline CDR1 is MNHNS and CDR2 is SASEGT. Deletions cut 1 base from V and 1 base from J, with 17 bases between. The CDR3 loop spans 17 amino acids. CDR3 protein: CASSEGAGTAFSYEQYF. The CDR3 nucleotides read TGTGCCAGCAGTGAAGGGGCCGGGACTGCCTTTTCCTACGAGCAGTACTTC.

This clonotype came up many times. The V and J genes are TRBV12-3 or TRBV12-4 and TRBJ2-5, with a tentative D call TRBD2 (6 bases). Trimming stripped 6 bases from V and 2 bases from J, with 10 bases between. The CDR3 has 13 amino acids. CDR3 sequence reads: CASRGGSQETQYF. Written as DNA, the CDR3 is TGTGCCAGCAGGGGAGGTTCTCAAGAGACCCAGTACTTC.